Reported below is one T cell receptor (beta chain). The antigen is unknown. The record originates from a study of T cell responses to AZD1222 COVID-19 vaccine. Study-wide points: Once two AZD1222 doses were given, Spike-specific TCR breadth and depth went up. Scientists sampled the repertoires only once the peak T cell response had passed. Recipients of AZD1222 seropositive at baseline numbered only five or six. The donor group comprised mostly white British people and more females; the analysis possibly underestimated clonal diversity.

Germline assignment: CDR1 MRHNA and CDR2 SNTAGT. The CDR3 has 14 amino acids. V lost 8 bases to trimming and J lost 3 bases; unmatched junction nucleotides: 6. The repertoire was sequenced with immunoSEQ multiplex PCR; TCRdb's copy has only in-frame clones and lacks some. Among about 120,000 clones listed, roughly 87% were seen once. V is TRBV6-4 and J is TRBJ2-2; 7 nucleotides line up with TRBD2. The specimen was peripheral blood, collected on day 0 of AZD1222 vaccination. This receptor was taken from an adult in good health. The CDR3 DNA is TGTGCCAGCCAGATAGCGGGCGACACCGGGGAGCTGTTTTTT. This translates into CASQIAGDTGELFF.